This T cell receptor (beta chain) was recovered during a study of blood T cell repertoires in COVID-19. Across the study: Acute-phase and convalescent COVID-19 samples originated in the United States, Italy and Spain. Sample material is recorded as cDNA or gDNA derived from T cells, B-cell-depleted T cells, or PBMCs.

Original analysis: Researchers report that nucleated cell counts were estimated from reference gene primer amplification. Repertoires were generated with immunoSEQ multiplex PCR, while TCRdb's copy carries only in-frame clones and drops some. That table furnishes V, J and clone size, whereas the DNA furnished D and trimming. The sample records 150,000 to 200,000 clones, 86% being singletons. CDR3 length equals 14 residues. The ends were cut back, 0 bases at V and 1 base at J, with 7 bases in the middle. Germline CDR1 reads SGHNT; CDR2 reads YYREEE (reference sequence). Material: peripheral blood. The clonotype originates from a man between 50 and 59 years old with active or convalescent COVID-19. The rearrangement uses TRBV5-4 and TRBJ1-1; a weak D match, TRBD1 (5 bases). The CDR3 coding sequence is TGTGCCAGCAGCTTGGGGACAAAGAACACTGAAGCTTTCTTT. Encoded protein: CASSLGTKNTEAFF. Full variable domain (missing parts from reference TRBV5-4 and TRBJ1-1): ETGVTQSPTHLIKTRGQQVTLRCSSQSGHNTVSWYQQALGQGPQFIFQYYREEENGRGNFPPRFSGLQFPNYSSELNVNALELDDSALYLCASSLGTKNTEAFFGQGTRLTVV.